This T cell receptor beta chain was sequenced for a study of graft-versus-host responses after intestinal transplantation (dated by TCRdb to the early 2020s). Broadly, across the study: The transplants that recipients received were multivisceral, liver-intestinal, or isolated intestinal. Alloreactive clones were identified by sequencing pre-transplant mixed lymphocyte reaction products and comparing these products with unstimulated pre-transplant donor and recipient T cells. Graft-versus-host and host-versus-graft alloreactive T cell clones were tracked in the graft, circulation and bone marrow after intestinal transplantation using bulk TCR-beta CDR3 sequencing. Every recipient was given anti-thymocyte globulin induction, followed by around three years of maintenance tacrolimus and steroids. The cohort enrolled about 23 intestinal transplant recipients, one of whom was a retransplant, and 3 patients without pretransplant specimens were excluded. A peak of at least 4% donor T cells among recipient peripheral blood mononuclear cells was the definition used for donor T cell macrochimerism. Rather than being sequenced by the commercial service, samples from three later patients were sequenced in-house on an Illumina MiSeq and processed with MiXCR. What the research found in general, with its limitations: Early after transplant, peak levels of circulating GvH clones were found to be associated with declines in HvG clones. The relatively low number and heterogeneity of intestinal transplant patients limited the conclusions. GvH clones were detected in recipient bone marrow, and some appeared earlier in ileal mucosa or blood, consistent with an intestinal mucosal origin. In patients with donor T cell macrochimerism, the allografts had high GvH to HvG T cell clonal ratios.

The time point label corresponds to: cells obtained before transplantation from donor or recipient. CD3+CD4+ and CD3+CD8+ populations were FACS-sorted from unstimulated pre-transplant donor and recipient cells taken from spleen or lymph nodes. Libraries were made using the immunoSEQ multiplex PCR assay. For most patients, genomic DNA was isolated using the Qiagen DNeasy Blood and Tissue Kit and was shipped frozen to Adaptive Biotechnologies for TCR sequencing. For most patients, genomic DNA was subjected to high-throughput TCR-beta CDR3 sequencing by Adaptive Biotechnologies. From the authors' description of their analysis: Adaptive's ImmunoSEQ software supplied the TCR sequencing data for around 17 patients, while MiXCR and VDJtools were used to process a few other patients. To correct CD4 versus CD8 sorting errors, any sequence found in both subsets at a frequency ratio below 5:1 was removed. CDR3 nucleotide sequences shared between donor and recipient were removed because the origin of such sequences could not be assigned. Alloreactive clones required at least 2-fold expansion over unstimulated cells and minimum CFSE-low frequency of 0.002% (template counts) or 0.001% (read counts). Clones were considered mappable if detected in sequenced pre-transplant spleen, lymph node, or MLR CFSE-low populations of the donor or recipient. The cumulative frequency of alloreactive clones was calculated as a percentage of all sequences, weighted by copy number. Here the immuneACCESS table is served through TCRdb, limited to in-frame sequences with V and J called. Missing clones are a known gap in these copies; in checked studies unresolved V genes cover under half, and the rest lacks a known reason. Clonal size and the V and J genes are those of that table, whereas D and trimming came from the DNA. The sample table records some 62,000 clones; more than 85% of these occur just once. 1.5% to 2% of the sample is held by the ten biggest clonotypes.

V sheds 4 bases and J sheds 2 bases, leaving 12 bases between their ends. Measured from the cysteine to the phenylalanine, the CDR3 is 14 residues long. The sequence is cut down to CDR3 DNA, 42 bases in frame from base 1. The CDR1 and CDR2 encoded by the germline V gene are MDHEN and SYDVKM. In regard to this clone: Its antigen specificity is not known. No base quality information exists; no much larger clone differs at one position.

Here the sequenced sample was unstimulated CD8+ T cells sorted from spleen or lymph node cells, taken before transplant. The sequence is built from TRBV28 and TRBJ2-7, and TRBD1 may be the D gene, going by 5 matching bases. The source is a human donor who was the organ donor for an intestinal transplant. The nucleotides are TGTGCCAGCAGTTATGGTGACAGAACCTACGAGCAGTACTTC. This sequence encodes CASSYGDRTYEQYF.